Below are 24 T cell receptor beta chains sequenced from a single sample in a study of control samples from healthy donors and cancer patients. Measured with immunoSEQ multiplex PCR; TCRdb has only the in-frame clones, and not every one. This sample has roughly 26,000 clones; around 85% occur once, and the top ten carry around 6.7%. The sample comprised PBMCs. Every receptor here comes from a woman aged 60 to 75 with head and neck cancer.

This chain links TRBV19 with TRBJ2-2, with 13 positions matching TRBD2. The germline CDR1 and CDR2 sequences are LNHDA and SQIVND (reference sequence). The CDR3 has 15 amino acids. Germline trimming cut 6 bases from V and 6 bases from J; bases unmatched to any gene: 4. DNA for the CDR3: TGTGCCAGTAGAACTAGCGGGGGGGCCGCCGGGGAGCTGTTTTTT. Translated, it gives CASRTSGGAAGELFF.

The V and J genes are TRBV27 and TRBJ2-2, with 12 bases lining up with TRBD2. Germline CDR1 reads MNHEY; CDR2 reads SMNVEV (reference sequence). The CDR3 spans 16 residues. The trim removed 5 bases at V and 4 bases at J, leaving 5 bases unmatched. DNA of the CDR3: TGTGCCAGCAGTCCTCCTAGCGGGAGGGCCACCGGGGAGCTGTTTTTT. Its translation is CASSPPSGRATGELFF.

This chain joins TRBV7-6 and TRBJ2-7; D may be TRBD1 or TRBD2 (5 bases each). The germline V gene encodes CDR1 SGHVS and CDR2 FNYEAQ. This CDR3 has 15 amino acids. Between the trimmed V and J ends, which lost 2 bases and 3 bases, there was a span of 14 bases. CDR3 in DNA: TGTGCCAGCAGCTTATTTAGGGGAGCTTACTACGAGCAGTACTTC. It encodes CASSLFRGAYYEQYF.

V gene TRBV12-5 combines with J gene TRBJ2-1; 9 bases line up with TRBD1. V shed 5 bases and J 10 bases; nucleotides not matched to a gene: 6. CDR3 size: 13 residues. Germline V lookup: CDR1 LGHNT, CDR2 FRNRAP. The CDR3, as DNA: TGTGCTAGTGGTGGAACAGGGGGCGGCGAGCAGTTCTTC. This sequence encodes CASGGTGGGEQFF.

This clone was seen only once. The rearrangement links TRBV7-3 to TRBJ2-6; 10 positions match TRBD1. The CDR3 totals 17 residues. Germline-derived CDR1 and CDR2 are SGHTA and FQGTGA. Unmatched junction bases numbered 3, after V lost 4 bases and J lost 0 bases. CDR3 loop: CASSSGTGASGANVLTF. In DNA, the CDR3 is TGTGCCAGCAGCTCCGGGACAGGGGCCTCTGGGGCCAACGTCCTGACTTTC.

The CDR3 is CASSRTSAETQYF. CDR3 DNA sequence: TGTGCCAGCAGCAGGACTAGCGCCGAGACCCAGTACTTC. The V gene is TRBV7-9, the J gene TRBJ2-5; the match to TRBD2 covers 9 bases. J gave up 5 bases and V 5 bases, and 3 bases lay outside the gene matches. This CDR3 is built from 13 residues. CDR1 and CDR2 (germline): SEHNR, FQNEAQ (reference sequence).

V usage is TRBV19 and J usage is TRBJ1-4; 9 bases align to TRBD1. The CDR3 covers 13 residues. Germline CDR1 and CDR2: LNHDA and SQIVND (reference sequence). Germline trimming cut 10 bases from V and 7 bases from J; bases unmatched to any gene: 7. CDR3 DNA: TGTGCCACCCTCGGGACAGGGCCTGAAAAACTGTTTTTT. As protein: CATLGTGPEKLFF.

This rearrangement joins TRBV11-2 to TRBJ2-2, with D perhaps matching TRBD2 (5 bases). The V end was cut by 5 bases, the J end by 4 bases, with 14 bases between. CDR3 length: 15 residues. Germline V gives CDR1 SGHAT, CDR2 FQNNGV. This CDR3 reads CASSRTSSITGELFF. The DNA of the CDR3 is TGTGCCAGCAGCCGGACTTCCAGCATCACCGGGGAGCTGTTTTTT.

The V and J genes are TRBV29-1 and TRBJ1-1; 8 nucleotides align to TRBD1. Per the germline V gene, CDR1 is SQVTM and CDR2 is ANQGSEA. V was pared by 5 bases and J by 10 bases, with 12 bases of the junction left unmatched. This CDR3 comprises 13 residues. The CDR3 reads CSVLTGGPRGAFF. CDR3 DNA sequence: TGCAGCGTTCTAACAGGGGGTCCTCGGGGAGCTTTCTTT.

The CDR3 region is CSARVADGYTF. CDR3 bases: TGCAGTGCTAGAGTTGCAGATGGCTACACCTTC. This chain links TRBV20-1 with TRBJ1-2; no reliable D call. V lost 1 base to trimming and J lost 6 bases, with 6 bases between them. The CDR3 loop spans 11 amino acids. CDR1 and CDR2 from the germline V gene are DFQATT and SNEGSKA (reference sequence).

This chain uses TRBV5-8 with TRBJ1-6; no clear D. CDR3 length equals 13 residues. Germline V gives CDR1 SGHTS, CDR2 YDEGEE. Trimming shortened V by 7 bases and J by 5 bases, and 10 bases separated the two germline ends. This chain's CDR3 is CASFRSNNSPLHF. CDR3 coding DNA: TGTGCCAGCTTCAGATCTAATAATTCACCCCTCCACTTT.

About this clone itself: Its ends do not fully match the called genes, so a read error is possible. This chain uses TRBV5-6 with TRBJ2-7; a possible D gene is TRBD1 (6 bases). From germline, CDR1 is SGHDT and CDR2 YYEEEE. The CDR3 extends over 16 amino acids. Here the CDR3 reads CASTLNWEQGYYEQYF. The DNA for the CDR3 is TGTGCCAGCACCTTGAATTGGGAGCAGGGGTACTACGAGCAGTACTTC. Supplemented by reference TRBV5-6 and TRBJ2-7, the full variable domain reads DAGVTQSPTHLIKTRGQQVTLRCSPKSGHDTVSWYQQALGQGPQFIFQYYEEEERQRGNFPDRFSGHQFPNYSSELNVNALLLGDSALYLCASTLNWEQGYYEQYFGPGTRLTVT.

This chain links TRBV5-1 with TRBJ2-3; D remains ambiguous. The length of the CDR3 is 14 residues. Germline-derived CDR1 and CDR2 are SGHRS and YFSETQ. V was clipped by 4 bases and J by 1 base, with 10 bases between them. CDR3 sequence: CASSPIWGTDTQYF. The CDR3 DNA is TGCGCCAGCAGCCCTATCTGGGGCACAGATACGCAGTATTTT.

In DNA, the CDR3 is TGCAGTGCTAGTCACGTTACGGGAGAGCAGTACTTC. Protein product: CSASHVTGEQYF. This chain links TRBV20-1 with TRBJ2-7; D might be TRBD2 (5 bases). V was trimmed by 3 bases and J by 7 bases, leaving 13 bases between them. Germline CDR1 and CDR2: DFQATT and SNEGSKA (reference sequence). The CDR3 extends over 12 amino acids.

As DNA, the CDR3 is TGCGCCAGCAGCCAAGCTACGGGACGGGTAGAAACCGGCTCTGGGGCCAACGTCCTGACTTTC. Translated: CASSQATGRVETGSGANVLTF. V is TRBV4-1 and J is TRBJ2-6; tentatively, D is TRBD1 or TRBD2 (5 bases each). CDR3 length equals 21 residues. V lost 1 base to trimming and J lost 0 bases, with 22 bases between them. CDR1 and CDR2 (germline): MGHRA, YSYEKL.

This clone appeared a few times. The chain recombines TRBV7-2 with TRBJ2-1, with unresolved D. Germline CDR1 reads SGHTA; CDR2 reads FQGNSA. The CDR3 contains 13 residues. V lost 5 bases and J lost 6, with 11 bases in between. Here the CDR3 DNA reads TGTGCCAGCAGCACACGTGGATTCAATGAGCAGTTCTTC. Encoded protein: CASSTRGFNEQFF.

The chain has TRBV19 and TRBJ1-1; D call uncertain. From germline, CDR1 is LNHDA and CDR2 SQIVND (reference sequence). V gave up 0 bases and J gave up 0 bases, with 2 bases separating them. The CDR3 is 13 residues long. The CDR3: CASSIDMNTEAFF. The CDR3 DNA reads TGTGCCAGTAGTATAGACATGAACACTGAAGCTTTCTTT. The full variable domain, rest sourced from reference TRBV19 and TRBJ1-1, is DGGITQSPKYLFRKEGQNVTLSCEQNLNHDAMYWYRQDPGQGLRLIYYSQIVNDFQKGDIAEGYSVSREKKESFPLTVTSAQKNPTAFYLCASSIDMNTEAFFGQGTRLTVV.

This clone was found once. DNA of the CDR3: TGCGCCAGCAGAGCAGTACTGGACACTGAAGCTTTCTTT. It codes for CASRAVLDTEAFF. This chain connects TRBV10-2 to TRBJ1-1; D remains ambiguous. CDR3 size: 13 residues. V lost 6 bases and J lost 3, with 11 bases in between. Germline V CDR1 and CDR2: WSHSY, SAAADI.

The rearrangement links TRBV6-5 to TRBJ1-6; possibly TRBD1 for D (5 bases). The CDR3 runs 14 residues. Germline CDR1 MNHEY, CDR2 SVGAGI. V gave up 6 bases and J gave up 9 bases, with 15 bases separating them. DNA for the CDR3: TGTGCCAGCAGAACGACAGAAGCGATTTCACCCCTCCACTTT. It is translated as CASRTTEAISPLHF.

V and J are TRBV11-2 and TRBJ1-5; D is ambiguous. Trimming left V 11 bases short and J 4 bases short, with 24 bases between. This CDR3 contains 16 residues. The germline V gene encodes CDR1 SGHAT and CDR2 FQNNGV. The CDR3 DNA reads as TGTGCCGGCTCCCCCGGGAGGGCCTTACCGAATCAGCCCCAGCATTTT. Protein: CAGSPGRALPNQPQHF.

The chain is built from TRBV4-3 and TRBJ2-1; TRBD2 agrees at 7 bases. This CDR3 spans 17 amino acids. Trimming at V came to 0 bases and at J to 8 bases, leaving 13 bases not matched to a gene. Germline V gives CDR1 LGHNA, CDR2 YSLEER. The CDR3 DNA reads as TGCGCCAGCAGCCAAGACCCTAGCGGAACCACTAGGGATGAGCAGTTCTTC. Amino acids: CASSQDPSGTTRDEQFF.

CDR3 residues: CASREDRVQPQHF. The CDR3, as DNA: TGTGCCAGCAGGGAGGACAGGGTCCAGCCCCAGCATTTT. The rearrangement links TRBV2 to TRBJ1-5, with TRBD1 identical over 8 bases. This CDR3 spans 13 amino acids. V trimming: 6 bases; J trimming: 7 bases; junction bases outside the gene matches: 5. The germline gives CDR1 SNHLY, CDR2 FYNNEI.

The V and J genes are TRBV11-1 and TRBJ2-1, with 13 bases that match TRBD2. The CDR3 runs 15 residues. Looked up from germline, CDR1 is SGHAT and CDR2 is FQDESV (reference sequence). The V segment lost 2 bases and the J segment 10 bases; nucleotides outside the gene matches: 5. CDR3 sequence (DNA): TGTGCCAGCAGCTTAAGGACTAGCGGGAGTAGCGAGCAGTTCTTC. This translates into CASSLRTSGSSEQFF.

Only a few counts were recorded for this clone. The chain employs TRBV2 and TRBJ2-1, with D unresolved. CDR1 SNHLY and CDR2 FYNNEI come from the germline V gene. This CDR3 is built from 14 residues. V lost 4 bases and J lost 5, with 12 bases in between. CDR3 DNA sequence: TGTGCCAGCAGTGTAGAATTTGGTGACAATGAGCAGTTCTTC. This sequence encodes CASSVEFGDNEQFF.